These 20 T cell receptor beta chains were sequenced from one sample in a study of T cells in Graves' hyperthyroidism and ophthalmopathy. RNA transcripts served as the template for amplifying TCR beta CDR3 regions. A first-round RT-PCR of the TCR CDR3 used the HTBI primer set. TCRdb reprocessed the multiplex PCR reads via MiXCR and lists one record per CDR3 protein. The sample carries 530,000 or so distinct CDR3 sequences, 15% to 20% recorded once. The sequenced sample consisted of blood. The receptors here all came from a young woman with Graves' ophthalmopathy.

This clonotype was seen ten or more times. This chain uses TRBV28 with TRBJ2-2; D is perhaps TRBD1 (6 bases). The CDR3 runs 16 residues. V was pared by 5 bases and J by 4 bases, with 17 bases between. CDR1 and CDR2 (germline): MDHEN, SYDVKM. CDR3 DNA: TGTGCCAGCAGTAATCCCCTGGGGGCAGGCACCGGGGAGCTGTTTTTT. It yields the protein CASSNPLGAGTGELFF. Full variable domain (remainder filled in from reference TRBV28 and TRBJ2-2): DVKVTQSSRYLVKRTGEKVFLECVQDMDHENMFWYRQDPGLGLRLIYFSYDVKMKEKGDIPEGYSVSREKKERFSLILESASTNQTSMYLCASSNPLGAGTGELFFGEGSRLTVL.

This clonotype has ten or more counts. The CDR3 nucleotides are TGTGCCAGCAGCTCGTTCACAGGGGCTAGCACAGATACGCAGTATTTT. Translating it yields CASSSFTGASTDTQYF. V gene TRBV7-9 combines with J gene TRBJ2-3; 7 nucleotides agree with TRBD1. The CDR3 covers 16 residues. The V and J ends lost 4 bases and 0 bases, in that order; junction bases with no gene match: 7. CDR1 is SEHNR and CDR2 is FQNEAQ in the germline V gene (reference sequence). The complete variable domain, with remaining parts taken from reference TRBV7-9 and TRBJ2-3, reads DTGVSQNPRHKITKRGQNVTFRCDPISEHNRLYWYRQTLGQGPEFLTYFQNEAQLEKSRLLSDRFSAERPKGSFSTLEIQRTEQGDSAMYLCASSSFTGASTDTQYFGPGTRLTVL.

There are many counts of this clonotype. The chain combines TRBV5-5 with TRBJ1-5; D remains ambiguous. Germline lookup yields CDR1 SGHKS and CDR2 YYEKEE (reference sequence). Trimming removed 0 bases at V and 4 bases at J, with 8 bases between. The CDR3 is 14 residues long. The CDR3 bases are TGTGCCAGCAGCTTGGTCCGGGAAAATCAGCCCCAGCATTTT. Protein sequence: CASSLVRENQPQHF.

This chain connects TRBV27 to TRBJ2-7; TRBD2 matches at 10 bases. The CDR3 runs 15 residues. Germline V gene lookup returns CDR1 MNHEY and CDR2 SMNVEV (reference sequence). With 6 bases clipped from V and 2 bases from J, the junction kept 7 bases outside the gene matches. Here the CDR3 reads CASSPGTSDAYEQYF. The CDR3 region has the DNA TGTGCCAGCAGCCCCGGGACTAGCGATGCCTACGAGCAGTACTTC.

This clonotype was counted at least ten times. CDR3 sequence reads: CAWRREELAMTEAFF. CDR3 bases: TGTGCCTGGAGGCGGGAAGAGCTTGCGATGACTGAAGCTTTCTTT. The rearrangement joins TRBV30 to TRBJ1-1, with D hard to call. Germline-derived CDR1 and CDR2 are GTSNPN and SVGIG (reference sequence). The CDR3 contains 15 residues. V lost 3 bases and J 5 bases, leaving 19 bases between the germline ends. The full variable domain, rest sourced from reference TRBV30 and TRBJ1-1, is SQTIHQWPATLVQPVGSPLSLECTVEGTSNPNLYWYRQAAGRGLQLLFYSVGIGQISSEVPQNLSASRPQDRQFILSSKKLLLSDSGFYLCAWRREELAMTEAFFGQGTRLTVV.

This clonotype was picked up many times. This rearrangement joins TRBV2 to TRBJ1-2, with TRBD1 matching 7 bases. This CDR3 is built from 13 residues. Germline-derived CDR1 and CDR2 are SNHLY and FYNNEI. Losses at the gene ends were 7 bases for V and 4 bases for J; bases not matched to a gene: 6. The CDR3, as DNA: TGTGCCAGCATGGGACAGATCCTCTATGGCTACACCTTC. Its translation: CASMGQILYGYTF.

The sample holds many counts of this clonotype. The chain links TRBV20-1 to TRBJ1-2, with D possibly being TRBD1 (5 bases). The CDR3 length is 13 residues. Trimming pared 6 bases from V and 7 bases from J, leaving 18 bases between. CDR1 and CDR2 (germline): DFQATT, SNEGSKA (reference sequence). DNA for the CDR3: TGCAGTGCCGACTTACTAGCGGGGGGTGGCTACACCTTC. This codes for CSADLLAGGGYTF.

There are a few counts of this clonotype. The chain is built from TRBV5-6 and TRBJ2-1; maybe TRBD2 (6 bases). The germline V gene encodes CDR1 SGHDT and CDR2 YYEEEE. The ends were cut back, 2 bases at V and 4 bases at J, with 13 bases in the middle. The CDR3 has 15 residues. The DNA of the CDR3 is TGTGCCAGCAGCTTAATAATAGCGGCTTACAATGAGCAGTTCTTC. Translated, it gives CASSLIIAAYNEQFF. Complete variable domain (other parts from reference TRBV5-6 and TRBJ2-1): DAGVTQSPTHLIKTRGQQVTLRCSPKSGHDTVSWYQQALGQGPQFIFQYYEEEERQRGNFPDRFSGHQFPNYSSELNVNALLLGDSALYLCASSLIIAAYNEQFFGPGTRLTVL.

This clonotype came up many times. V and J are TRBV11-2 and TRBJ2-7, with TRBD2 identical over 12 bases. The germline CDR1 and CDR2 sequences are SGHAT and FQNNGV. Trimming at V came to 0 bases and at J to 4 bases, leaving 1 base not matched to a gene. The length of the CDR3 is 15 residues. CDR3 DNA sequence: TGTGCCAGCAGCTTAGAGGGGACTAGCGGGTACGAGCAGTACTTC. Amino acid sequence: CASSLEGTSGYEQYF.

Only a few counts were recorded for this clonotype. The chain uses TRBV10-3 and TRBJ2-1; 7 positions match TRBD2. The CDR3 consists of 13 residues. Germline V gives CDR1 ENHRY, CDR2 SYGVKD. J gave up 7 bases and V 2 bases, and 2 bases lay outside the gene matches. CDR3 sequence (DNA): TGTGCCATCAGTGAGGGACTAGGGAATGAGCAGTTCTTC. Protein sequence: CAISEGLGNEQFF.

This clonotype was counted at least ten times. This sequence joins TRBV2 and TRBJ1-5; D is possibly TRBD1 (5 bases). The CDR3 runs to 17 residues. The germline V gene has CDR1 SNHLY and CDR2 FYNNEI. V was shortened by 3 bases and J by 0 bases, with 15 bases between the two germline ends. The CDR3 region is CASSDFFGAGSNQPQHF. The CDR3, as DNA: TGTGCCAGCAGTGATTTTTTCGGGGCGGGTAGCAATCAGCCCCAGCATTTT.

The J gene is TRBJ2-7, the V gene TRBV7-6; TRBD1 is a possible D gene (5 bases). The germline CDR1 and CDR2 sequences are SGHVS and FNYEAQ. The CDR3 has 15 amino acids. Between the trimmed V and J ends, which lost 5 bases and 5 bases, there was a span of 19 bases. DNA for the CDR3: TGTGCCAGCAGCCAGGCGACCGAGTTAGGGGACGAGCAGTACTTC. Residues: CASSQATELGDEQYF.

This clonotype has ten or more counts. The V and J genes are TRBV6-5 and TRBJ2-7, with a possible D match to TRBD2 (5 bases). Per germline, CDR1 MNHEY and CDR2 SVGAGI. V was cut by 2 bases and J by 2 bases, with 10 bases left in between. The CDR3 is 14 residues long. CDR3 amino acids: CASSYRGTAYEQYF. DNA of the CDR3: TGTGCCAGCAGTTACCGGGGAACCGCCTACGAGCAGTACTTC.

V is TRBV19 and J is TRBJ2-5; 7 positions match TRBD2. Germline V gives CDR1 LNHDA, CDR2 SQIVND (reference sequence). The CDR3 totals 15 residues. The V and J ends lost 1 base and 2 bases, in that order; junction bases with no gene match: 4. The CDR3 sequence is CASSIVGGGQETQYF. CDR3 DNA: TGTGCCAGTAGTATAGTGGGGGGGGGTCAAGAGACCCAGTACTTC.

This clonotype has ten or more counts. The CDR3 reads CASSLTGGIEKLFF. The CDR3 DNA reads TGTGCCAGCAGTCTGACAGGGGGCATTGAAAAACTGTTTTTT. The chain carries TRBV12-3 or TRBV12-4 and TRBJ1-4; 10 bases agree with TRBD1. This CDR3 has 14 residues. J was trimmed by 7 bases and V by 5 bases; bases with no gene match: 4.

About this clonotype itself: The junction does not match germline at one end; this may be a read error. The chain combines TRBV12-3 or TRBV12-4 with TRBJ2-1; D not certain. CDR3 length: 13 amino acids. The CDR3 DNA reads as TGTGCCAGCAGTTTGGGAACAATCAATGAGCGGTTCTTC. Amino acid sequence: CASSLGTINERFF.

The sample holds a few counts of this clonotype. The chain recombines TRBV20-1 with TRBJ2-1; TRBD1 is a possible D gene (6 bases). This CDR3 is built from 15 residues. Trimming cost V 4 bases and J 7 bases, with 20 bases left between them. Germline V lookup: CDR1 DFQATT, CDR2 SNEGSKA (reference sequence). Here the CDR3 DNA reads TGCAGTGCTACAGCCGGGACAACGGTTGGGAATGAGCAGTTCTTC. This codes for CSATAGTTVGNEQFF.

This clonotype was counted ten times or more. The chain couples TRBV27 to TRBJ1-2, with TRBD1 matching 12 bases. V shed 2 bases and J 4 bases; nucleotides not matched to a gene: 5. The CDR3 extends over 16 amino acids. CDR1 and CDR2 from the germline V gene are MNHEY and SMNVEV (reference sequence). The CDR3 here is CASSLTGTGGSYGYTF. As DNA, the CDR3 is TGTGCCAGCAGTTTAACCGGGACAGGGGGCAGCTATGGCTACACCTTC.

V gene TRBV28 combines with J gene TRBJ2-4; the D is unclear. Per germline, CDR1 MDHEN and CDR2 SYDVKM. This CDR3 contains 13 residues. Between the trimmed V and J ends, which lost 6 bases and 7 bases, there was a span of 13 bases. The CDR3 sequence is CASSSINANIQYF. CDR3 bases: TGTGCCAGCAGCTCGATCAATGCCAACATTCAGTACTTC.

This sequence joins TRBV9 and TRBJ2-2; D may be TRBD2 (7 bases). This CDR3 is 15 amino acids long. Germline lookup yields CDR1 SGDLS and CDR2 YYNGEE. V gave up 0 bases and J gave up 4 bases, with 10 bases separating them. CDR3 sequence (DNA): TGTGCCAGCAGCGTAGGGGGGGGGCTCACCGGGGAGCTGTTTTTT. Its translation: CASSVGGGLTGELFF. Looking up the rest from reference TRBV9 and TRBJ2-2 gives the full variable domain: DSGVTQTPKHLITATGQRVTLRCSPRSGDLSVYWYQQSLDQGLQFLIQYYNGEERAKGNILERFSAQQFPDLHSELNLSSLELGDSALYFCASSVGGGLTGELFFGEGSRLTVL.